These 25 T cell receptor beta chains were all obtained from the same sample, sequenced in a study of cytomegalovirus exposure and HLA in healthy donors. The PCR employed 60 Vbeta primers together with 13 Jbeta primers. Assay: immunoSEQ multiplex PCR; the TCRdb copy retains only in-frame clones and omits some. The repertoire has 200,000 to 250,000 clones, around 79% of them found once; the top ten carry 1.5% to 2%. The sample was PBMCs. All receptors derive from a man aged 18-30 years in good health and CMV-seronegative.

In its sample, this clone was seen a few times. This chain connects TRBV19 to TRBJ1-4, with D maybe TRBD1 (6 bases). The CDR3 consists of 16 residues. Per germline, CDR1 LNHDA and CDR2 SQIVND (reference sequence). The V end was cut by 3 bases, the J end by 7 bases, with 18 bases between. DNA of the CDR3: TGTGCCAGTAGTATCGGCAGGGGATATATGCGTGAAAAACTGTTTTTT. It translates to CASSIGRGYMREKLFF.

The CDR3 protein is CASSQDSGGPSYEQYF. The CDR3 DNA is TGCGCCAGCAGCCAAGATTCAGGGGGGCCCTCCTACGAGCAGTACTTC. This rearrangement joins TRBV4-3 to TRBJ2-7; TRBD1 is a possible D gene (7 bases). Germline assignment: CDR1 LGHNA and CDR2 YSLEER. The CDR3 spans 16 residues. Trimming took off 0 bases at V and 0 bases at J, with 12 bases between the two ends.

The rearrangement links TRBV7-3 to TRBJ2-1; 7 bases line up with TRBD2. The CDR3 loop spans 13 amino acids. The ends lost 5 bases at V and 9 bases at J; junction bases unmatched: 7. Germline V lookup: CDR1 SGHTA, CDR2 FQGTGA. As DNA, the CDR3 is TGTGCCAGCAGCCCGGGGCGGGAGCGTGAGCAGTTCTTC. Translated, it gives CASSPGREREQFF.

This clone was seen more than once but under ten times. CDR3 loop: CASSPGAVSYNEQFF. Written as DNA, the CDR3 is TGTGCCAGCAGCCCCGGTGCGGTCTCCTACAATGAGCAGTTCTTC. The chain employs TRBV5-6 and TRBJ2-1; D call uncertain. The CDR3 has 15 amino acids. Trimming took 4 bases from V and 0 from J, leaving 11 bases between them. The germline V gene has CDR1 SGHDT and CDR2 YYEEEE.

The chain carries TRBV2 and TRBJ1-5; D gene unclear. This CDR3 is built from 14 residues. The V gene's germline CDR1 is SNHLY and CDR2 FYNNEI. Between the trimmed V and J ends, which lost 2 bases and 4 bases, there was a span of 9 bases. CDR3 in amino acids: CASSERAGNQPQHF. The CDR3, as DNA: TGTGCCAGCAGTGAAAGGGCGGGGAATCAGCCCCAGCATTTT.

The V and J genes are TRBV11-2 and TRBJ1-2; unclear D gene. Trimming pared 1 base from V and 13 bases from J, leaving 16 bases between. The germline CDR1 and CDR2 sequences are SGHAT and FQNNGV. The CDR3 spans 13 residues. The CDR3: CASSLGDQVKTTF. CDR3 DNA: TGTGCCAGCAGCTTAGGTGACCAGGTCAAAACCACCTTC.

This chain uses TRBV5-1 with TRBJ1-4, with 10 bases that match TRBD1. Germline V gene sequence: CDR1 SGHRS, CDR2 YFSETQ. The CDR3 contains 17 residues. The V segment lost 1 base and the J segment 6 bases; nucleotides outside the gene matches: 9. Here the CDR3 reads CASSLTPFGTGDEKLFF. In DNA, the CDR3 is TGCGCCAGCAGCTTGACGCCGTTTGGGACAGGGGATGAAAAACTGTTTTTT.

The chain is built from TRBV4-2 and TRBJ2-3; D gene uncertain. This CDR3 is 12 amino acids long. V lost 0 bases and J 8 bases, leaving 6 bases between the germline ends. The germline V gene has CDR1 LGHNA and CDR2 YNFKEQ. CDR3 amino acids: CASSQDLGTQYF. In DNA, the CDR3 is TGTGCCAGCAGCCAAGACCTCGGTACGCAGTATTTT.

V usage is TRBV6-5 and J usage is TRBJ2-7; 9 bases are shared with TRBD2. V was clipped by 2 bases and J by 2 bases; unmatched bases: 7. The CDR3 runs to 16 residues. CDR1 and CDR2 (germline): MNHEY, SVGAGI. The CDR3 loop is CASSYRTSGPPYEQYF. In DNA, the CDR3 is TGTGCCAGCAGTTACCGAACTAGCGGGCCCCCCTACGAGCAGTACTTC.

The rearrangement links TRBV19 to TRBJ2-3, with 14 bases fitting TRBD2. From germline, CDR1 is LNHDA and CDR2 SQIVND (reference sequence). V lost 5 bases to trimming and J lost 7 bases; unmatched junction nucleotides: 8. The CDR3 consists of 16 residues. In DNA form, the CDR3 reads TGTGCCAGTAGTCCTCAGGGACTAGCGGGGGTATATACGCAGTATTTT. It yields the protein CASSPQGLAGVYTQYF.

The rearrangement uses TRBV2 and TRBJ1-6; TRBD1 aligns across 8 bases. V shed 4 bases, J shed 5 bases, and the junction held 7 bases outside the gene matches. The CDR3 is 16 residues long. The germline V gene encodes CDR1 SNHLY and CDR2 FYNNEI. CDR3 in DNA: TGTGCCAGCAGTGGGGCAGGGGGCATGAATAATTCACCCCTCCACTTT. Translating it yields CASSGAGGMNNSPLHF.

This chain connects TRBV5-1 to TRBJ2-1; 8 nucleotides agree with TRBD1. Germline assignment: CDR1 SGHRS and CDR2 YFSETQ. The ends lost 0 bases at V and 4 bases at J; junction bases unmatched: 6. This CDR3 contains 16 residues. CDR3 sequence reads: CASSLGGTGLYNEQFF. The CDR3, as DNA: TGCGCCAGCAGCTTGGGTGGGACAGGCCTTTACAATGAGCAGTTCTTC. Filled out from reference TRBV5-1 and TRBJ2-1, the complete variable domain reads KAGVTQTPRYLIKTRGQQVTLSCSPISGHRSVSWYQQTPGQGLQFLFEYFSETQRNKGNFPGRFSGRQFSNSRSEMNVSTLELGDSALYLCASSLGGTGLYNEQFFGPGTRLTVL.

V gene TRBV25-1 combines with J gene TRBJ1-1; the D gene is possibly TRBD1 (5 bases). CDR3 length: 14 amino acids. V dropped 6 bases and J dropped 3 bases, with 14 bases sitting between them. Germline CDR1 and CDR2: MGHDK and SYGVNS. DNA for the CDR3: TGTGCCAGCAGCGGCGGGACCCTGGACACTGAAGCTTTCTTT. This translates into CASSGGTLDTEAFF.

About this clone: This could be a read error, since a much larger clone is one nucleotide away. This sample also contains other DNA sequences that code for the same CDR3. The chain combines TRBV30 with TRBJ1-1, with D possibly matching TRBD1 (6 bases). V lost 0 bases and J 1 base, leaving 6 bases between the germline ends. The length of the CDR3 is 13 residues. The germline CDR1 and CDR2 sequences are GTSNPN and SVGIG (reference sequence). The CDR3 loop is CAWSVQGNTEAFF. CDR3 in DNA: TGTGCCTGGAGTGTACAGGGGAACACTGAAGCTTTCTTT. The full variable domain, with the rest looked up from reference TRBV30 and TRBJ1-1, is SQTIHQWPATLVQPVGSPLSLECTVEGTSNPNLYWYRQAAGRGLQLLFYSVGIGQISSEVPQNLSASRPQDRQFILSSKKLLLSDSGFYLCAWSVQGNTEAFFGQGTRLTVV.

This chain connects TRBV13 to TRBJ2-3; D ambiguous. The V end lost 2 bases, the J end lost 0 bases, and 6 bases lay between the germline ends. CDR1 and CDR2 (germline): PRHDT, FYEKMQ (reference sequence). This CDR3 is built from 14 residues. As DNA, the CDR3 is TGTGCCAGCAGCTTAAGCGAGAGCACAGATACGCAGTATTTT. Encoded protein: CASSLSESTDTQYF.

The chain couples TRBV14 to TRBJ2-7; a weak D match, TRBD1 (6 bases). The CDR3 is 14 residues long. Germline CDR1 is SGHDN and CDR2 is FVKESK. V was pared by 5 bases and J by 2 bases, with 13 bases between. The CDR3 nucleotides read TGTGCCAGCAGCTCCGGGACACCCCCCTACGAGCAGTACTTC. As protein: CASSSGTPPYEQYF.

In DNA, the CDR3 is TGTGCTAGTAGCACATCCCTCGGGACAGGGACCAATGAGCAGTTCTTC. Amino acid sequence: CASSTSLGTGTNEQFF. The chain couples TRBV12-5 to TRBJ2-1; TRBD1 aligns across 9 bases. V lost 8 bases, J lost 6 bases, and 14 bases stayed unmatched. CDR3 length equals 16 residues. The germline V gene encodes CDR1 LGHNT and CDR2 FRNRAP.

J is TRBJ1-2 and V is TRBV4-1; no clear D gene. The CDR3 extends over 15 amino acids. Per the germline V gene, CDR1 is MGHRA and CDR2 is YSYEKL. V dropped 0 bases and J dropped 2 bases, with 10 bases sitting between them. CDR3 nucleotides: TGCGCCAGCAGCCAAGAAGCGGTTGTGAACTATGGCTACACCTTC. Protein product: CASSQEAVVNYGYTF.

V usage is TRBV2 and J usage is TRBJ1-5, with TRBD1 identical over 8 bases. The length of the CDR3 is 15 residues. The junction had 5 bases not matched to a gene; V was cut back by 6 bases and J by 1 base. The germline CDR1 and CDR2 sequences are SNHLY and FYNNEI. CDR3 residues: CASRDDRGSNQPQHF. Written as DNA, the CDR3 is TGTGCCAGCAGGGACGACAGGGGAAGCAATCAGCCCCAGCATTTT.

CDR3 amino acids: CASFGGSSAYGYTF. The CDR3 DNA reads as TGTGCCAGCTTCGGAGGGTCTTCCGCCTATGGCTACACCTTC. V and J are TRBV27 and TRBJ1-2, with no clear D. V was clipped by 8 bases and J by 4 bases, with 17 bases between them. The CDR3 spans 14 residues. Germline values: CDR1 MNHEY, CDR2 SMNVEV (reference sequence).

The CDR3 is CASSADRAEAFF. CDR3 bases: TGTGCCAGCAGTGCTGACAGGGCTGAAGCTTTCTTT. The V gene is TRBV6-6, the J gene TRBJ1-1; 7 bases match TRBD1. Germline V lookup: CDR1 MNHNY, CDR2 SVGAGI (reference sequence). Losses at the gene ends were 5 bases for V and 6 bases for J; bases not matched to a gene: 3. The CDR3 spans 12 residues.

This rearrangement joins TRBV10-3 to TRBJ1-1; no definite D call. CDR1 is ENHRY and CDR2 is SYGVKD in the germline V gene. Trimming took off 0 bases at V and 4 bases at J, with 12 bases between the two ends. The CDR3 is 15 amino acids. The CDR3 region has the DNA TGTGCCATCAGTGAGTCGGATATGGGAGGCACTGAAGCTTTCTTT. It yields the protein CAISESDMGGTEAFF.

The V call is TRBV5-6, the J call TRBJ1-3; 7 bases match TRBD1. Germline trimming cut 3 bases from V and 2 bases from J; bases unmatched to any gene: 2. There are 14 residues in the CDR3. The germline V gene has CDR1 SGHDT and CDR2 YYEEEE. CDR3 in amino acids: CASSWGQPGNTIYF. As DNA, the CDR3 is TGTGCCAGCAGCTGGGGACAGCCTGGAAACACCATATATTTT.

This clone was detected only a few times. The gene calls are TRBV6-6 and TRBJ1-4; possibly TRBD1 for D (6 bases). Trimming cost V 6 bases and J 7 bases, with 18 bases left between them. The CDR3 has 15 amino acids. Germline CDR1 MNHNY, CDR2 SVGAGI (reference sequence). The CDR3 sequence: CASSNPTGWGEKLFF. The CDR3 bases are TGTGCCAGCAGCAACCCCACAGGGTGGGGTGAAAAACTGTTTTTT.

The chain recombines TRBV9 with TRBJ2-2, with D perhaps TRBD1 (5 bases). The CDR3 covers 18 residues. Germline V lookup: CDR1 SGDLS, CDR2 YYNGEE. V was pared by 1 base and J by 3 bases, with 19 bases between. CDR3 coding DNA: TGTGCCAGCAGCGTAAGGCCCCAGGGTTGGGGTCACACCGGGGAGCTGTTTTTT. Protein sequence: CASSVRPQGWGHTGELFF.